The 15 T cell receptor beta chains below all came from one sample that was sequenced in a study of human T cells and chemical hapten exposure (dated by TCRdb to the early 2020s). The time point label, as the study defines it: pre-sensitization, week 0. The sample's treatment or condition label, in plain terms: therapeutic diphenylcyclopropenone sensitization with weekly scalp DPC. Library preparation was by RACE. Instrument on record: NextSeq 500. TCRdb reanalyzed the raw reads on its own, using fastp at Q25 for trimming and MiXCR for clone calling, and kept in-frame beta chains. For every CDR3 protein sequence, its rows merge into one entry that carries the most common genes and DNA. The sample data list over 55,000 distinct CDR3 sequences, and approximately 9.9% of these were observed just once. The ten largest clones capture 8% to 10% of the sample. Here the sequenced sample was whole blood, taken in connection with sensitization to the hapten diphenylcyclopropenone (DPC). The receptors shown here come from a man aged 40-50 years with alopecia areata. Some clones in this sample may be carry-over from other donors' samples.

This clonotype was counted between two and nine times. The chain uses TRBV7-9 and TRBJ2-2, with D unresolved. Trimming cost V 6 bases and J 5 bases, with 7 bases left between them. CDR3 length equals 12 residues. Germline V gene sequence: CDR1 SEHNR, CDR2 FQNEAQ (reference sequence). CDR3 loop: CASSPDTGELFF. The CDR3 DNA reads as TGTGCCAGCAGTCCAGATACCGGGGAGCTGTTTTTT.

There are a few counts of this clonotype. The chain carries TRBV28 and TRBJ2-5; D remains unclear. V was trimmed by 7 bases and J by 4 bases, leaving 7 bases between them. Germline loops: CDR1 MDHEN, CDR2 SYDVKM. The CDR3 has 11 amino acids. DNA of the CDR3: TGTGCCAGCACGCAGCTAGAGACCCAGTACTTC. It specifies CASTQLETQYF.

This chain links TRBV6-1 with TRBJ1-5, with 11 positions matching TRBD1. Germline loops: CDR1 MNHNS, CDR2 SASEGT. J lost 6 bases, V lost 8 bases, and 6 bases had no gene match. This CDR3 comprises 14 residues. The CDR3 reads CASADRGQTQPQHF. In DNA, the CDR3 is TGTGCCAGCGCGGACAGGGGGCAAACTCAGCCCCAGCATTTT.

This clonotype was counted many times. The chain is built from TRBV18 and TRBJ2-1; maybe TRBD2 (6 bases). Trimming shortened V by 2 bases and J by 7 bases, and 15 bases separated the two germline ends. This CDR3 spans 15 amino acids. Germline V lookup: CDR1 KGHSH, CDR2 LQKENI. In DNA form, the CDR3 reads TGTGCCAGCTCACCAAAGACTCTTAGCGGTAATGAGCAGTTCTTC. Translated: CASSPKTLSGNEQFF.

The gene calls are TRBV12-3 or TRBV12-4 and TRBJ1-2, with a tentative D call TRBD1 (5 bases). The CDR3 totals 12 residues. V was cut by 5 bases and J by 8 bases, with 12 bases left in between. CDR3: CASSGLAGGYTF. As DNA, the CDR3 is TGTGCCAGCAGTGGCTTGGCAGGGGGCTACACCTTC.

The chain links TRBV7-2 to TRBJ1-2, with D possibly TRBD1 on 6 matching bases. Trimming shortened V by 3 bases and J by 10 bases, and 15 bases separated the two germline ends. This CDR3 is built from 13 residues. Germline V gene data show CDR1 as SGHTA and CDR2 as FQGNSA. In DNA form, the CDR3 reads TGTGCCAGCAGCTTGACAGGCTTATTGGACTACACCTTC. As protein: CASSLTGLLDYTF.

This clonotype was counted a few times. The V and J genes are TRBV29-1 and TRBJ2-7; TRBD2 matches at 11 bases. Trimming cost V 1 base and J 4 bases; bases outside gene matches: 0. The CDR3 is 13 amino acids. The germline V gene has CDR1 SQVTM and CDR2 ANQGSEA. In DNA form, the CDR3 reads TGCAGCGTTGAAGGACTAGCGGGATACGAGCAGTACTTC. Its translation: CSVEGLAGYEQYF.

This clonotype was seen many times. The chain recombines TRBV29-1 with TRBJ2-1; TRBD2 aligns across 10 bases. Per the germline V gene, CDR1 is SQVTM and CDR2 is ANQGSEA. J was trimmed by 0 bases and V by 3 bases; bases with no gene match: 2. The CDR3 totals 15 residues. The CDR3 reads CSVDVAGGSYNEQFF. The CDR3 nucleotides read TGCAGCGTTGATGTAGCGGGAGGCTCCTACAATGAGCAGTTCTTC.

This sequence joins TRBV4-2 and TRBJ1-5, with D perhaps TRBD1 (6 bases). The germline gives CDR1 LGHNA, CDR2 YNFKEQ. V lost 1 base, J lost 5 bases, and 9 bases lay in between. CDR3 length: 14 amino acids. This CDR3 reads CASSQVGGDQPQHF. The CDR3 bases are TGTGCCAGCAGCCAAGTGGGGGGCGATCAGCCCCAGCATTTT.

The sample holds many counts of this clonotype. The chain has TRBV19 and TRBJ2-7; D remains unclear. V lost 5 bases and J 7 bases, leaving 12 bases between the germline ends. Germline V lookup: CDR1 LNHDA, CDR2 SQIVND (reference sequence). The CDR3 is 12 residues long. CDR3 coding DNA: TGTGCCAGTAGTGGACGTCGGACGGAGCAGTACTTC. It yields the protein CASSGRRTEQYF.

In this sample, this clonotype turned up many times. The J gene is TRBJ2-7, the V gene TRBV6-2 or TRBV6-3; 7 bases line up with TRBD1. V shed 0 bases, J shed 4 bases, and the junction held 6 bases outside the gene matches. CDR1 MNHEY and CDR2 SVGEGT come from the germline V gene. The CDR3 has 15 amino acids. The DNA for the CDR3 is TGTGCCAGCAGTTACTCCGGGACAGCTAAGTACGAGCAGTACTTC. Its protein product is CASSYSGTAKYEQYF.

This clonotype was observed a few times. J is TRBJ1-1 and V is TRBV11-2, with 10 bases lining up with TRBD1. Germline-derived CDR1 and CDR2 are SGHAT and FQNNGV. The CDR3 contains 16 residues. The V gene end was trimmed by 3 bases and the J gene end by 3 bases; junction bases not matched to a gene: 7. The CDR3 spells CASSFGQGGGDTEAFF. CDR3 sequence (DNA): TGTGCCAGCAGCTTCGGACAGGGGGGCGGAGACACTGAAGCTTTCTTT. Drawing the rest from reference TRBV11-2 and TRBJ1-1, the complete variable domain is EAGVAQSPRYKIIEKRQSVAFWCNPISGHATLYWYQQILGQGPKLLIQFQNNGVVDDSQLPKDRFSAERLKGVDSTLKIQPAKLEDSAVYLCASSFGQGGGDTEAFFGQGTRLTVV.

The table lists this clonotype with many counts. CDR3 region: CASSEGGRAKNIQYF. The DNA for the CDR3 is TGTGCCAGCAGTGAAGGGGGCAGGGCCAAAAACATTCAGTACTTC. V and J are TRBV2 and TRBJ2-4; D might be TRBD1 (5 bases). With 1 base removed from V and 1 base from J, the gap between germline ends came to 8 bases. The CDR3 loop spans 15 amino acids. The germline gives CDR1 SNHLY, CDR2 FYNNEI.

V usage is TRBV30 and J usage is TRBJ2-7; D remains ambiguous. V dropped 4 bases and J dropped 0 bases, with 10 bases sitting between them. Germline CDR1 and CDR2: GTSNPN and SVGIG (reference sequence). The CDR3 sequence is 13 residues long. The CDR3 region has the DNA TGTGCCTGGATAACTCAAAGCTCCTACGAGCAGTACTTC. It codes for CAWITQSSYEQYF.

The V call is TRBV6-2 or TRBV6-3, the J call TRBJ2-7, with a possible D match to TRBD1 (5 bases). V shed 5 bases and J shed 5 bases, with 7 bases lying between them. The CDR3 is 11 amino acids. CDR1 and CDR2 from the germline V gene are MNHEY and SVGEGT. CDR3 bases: TGTGCCAGCAGTCCCAGGGACGAGCAGTACTTC. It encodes CASSPRDEQYF.